The 17 T cell receptor beta chains below were found in one sample sequenced in a study of T cells after posttransplantation cyclophosphamide. The method was immunoSEQ multiplex PCR; TCRdb's version includes in-frame clones alone and lacks a portion of them. This sample has 6,000 to 7,500 clones, with approximately 92% found just once. Busulfan-fludarabine conditioning, marrow transplant, and cyclophosphamide on days +3 and +4 were administered. The sample in question was CD8+ T cells sorted from blood, obtained after allogeneic stem cell transplant with posttransplant cyclophosphamide. These receptor sequences come from a male patient aged 60-69 years who received an allogeneic stem cell transplant from a related donor and was CMV-positive. Some T cells may be supplied by the graft donor.

DNA of the CDR3: TGTGCCAGTAGTATGACAGGGGTCAGGTGGGATGAGCAGTTCTTC. This codes for CASSMTGVRWDEQFF. The rearrangement joins TRBV19 to TRBJ2-1, with TRBD1 identical over 8 bases. The CDR3 contains 15 residues. V trimming: 3 bases; J trimming: 8 bases; junction bases outside the gene matches: 9. Germline V gives CDR1 LNHDA, CDR2 SQIVND (reference sequence).

The chain combines TRBV4-3 with TRBJ1-1; 7 nucleotides match TRBD1. CDR3 length equals 15 residues. V shed 4 bases and J 2 bases; nucleotides not matched to a gene: 7. CDR1 is LGHNA, CDR2 YSLEER, per germline. Written as DNA, the CDR3 is TGCGCCAGCAGCCCAGGGGGGAAGACAAACACTGAAGCTTTCTTT. As protein: CASSPGGKTNTEAFF.

This chain joins TRBV7-3 and TRBJ2-5; 7 positions agree with TRBD1. The germline V gene encodes CDR1 SGHTA and CDR2 FQGTGA. J was trimmed by 2 bases and V by 5 bases; bases with no gene match: 11. The CDR3 spans 16 residues. The DNA of the CDR3 is TGTGCCAGCAGCCTAGGCGTAGGGGGCCGACAAGAGACCCAGTACTTC. Protein product: CASSLGVGGRQETQYF.

The rearrangement joins TRBV27 to TRBJ2-1; D may be TRBD1 (6 bases). This CDR3 comprises 16 residues. Germline CDR1 and CDR2: MNHEY and SMNVEV (reference sequence). With 0 bases removed from V and 3 bases from J, the gap between germline ends came to 12 bases. CDR3 region: CASSLSQGYYYNEQFF. The CDR3 DNA reads TGTGCCAGCAGTTTATCACAGGGATACTACTACAATGAGCAGTTCTTC.

This chain connects TRBV5-1 to TRBJ2-1, with 14 bases fitting TRBD2. Trimming took 4 bases from V and 9 from J; bases not matched to a gene: 6. CDR3 length: 15 residues. CDR1 is SGHRS and CDR2 is YFSETQ in the germline V gene. The CDR3 DNA sequence: TGCGCCAGCAGCGGGGGACTAGCGGGGGCCATTGAGCAGTTCTTC. The encoded protein is CASSGGLAGAIEQFF.

J is TRBJ2-7 and V is TRBV11-3, with 9 bases aligning to TRBD2. Germline CDR1 and CDR2: SGHNT and YENEEA. The V gene end was trimmed by 0 bases and the J gene end by 3 bases; junction bases not matched to a gene: 9. The CDR3 loop spans 17 amino acids. The CDR3 spells CASSLDGPGTSRYEQYF. The CDR3 nucleotides are TGTGCCAGCAGCTTAGATGGGCCCGGGACTAGCCGCTACGAGCAGTACTTC.

This clone has a single count. The gene calls are TRBV9 and TRBJ2-2; 8 positions agree with TRBD2. The J segment lost 4 bases and the V segment lost 0 bases, leaving 2 bases of the junction unmatched. The length of the CDR3 is 15 residues. In germline, CDR1 is SGDLS, CDR2 YYNGEE. The CDR3 DNA is TGTGCCAGCAGCGTAGTTGCGGGGGGCACCGGGGAGCTGTTTTTT. As protein: CASSVVAGGTGELFF.

In DNA form, the CDR3 reads TGTGCCAGCAGCGTAGGCGAGAACACTGAAGCTTTCTTT. This encodes CASSVGENTEAFF. The chain couples TRBV9 to TRBJ1-1; D not certain. The CDR3 consists of 13 residues. V was cut by 0 bases and J by 1 base, with 4 bases left in between. Germline V gene sequence: CDR1 SGDLS, CDR2 YYNGEE. Full variable domain (remainder filled in from reference TRBV9 and TRBJ1-1): DSGVTQTPKHLITATGQRVTLRCSPRSGDLSVYWYQQSLDQGLQFLIQYYNGEERAKGNILERFSAQQFPDLHSELNLSSLELGDSALYFCASSVGENTEAFFGQGTRLTVV.

This chain links TRBV5-1 with TRBJ2-3, with D tentatively TRBD2 (6 bases). Trimming removed 4 bases at V and 5 bases at J, with 20 bases between. The CDR3 is made up of 16 amino acids. Germline CDR1 reads SGHRS; CDR2 reads YFSETQ. Here the CDR3 DNA reads TGCGCCAGCAGCCCGGGGGAAACGGGGTTTGTAGATACGCAGTATTTT. Translation: CASSPGETGFVDTQYF. Variable domain in full (rest from reference TRBV5-1 and TRBJ2-3): KAGVTQTPRYLIKTRGQQVTLSCSPISGHRSVSWYQQTPGQGLQFLFEYFSETQRNKGNFPGRFSGRQFSNSRSEMNVSTLELGDSALYLCASSPGETGFVDTQYFGPGTRLTVL.

This rearrangement joins TRBV7-3 to TRBJ1-6, with a weak D call TRBD1 (5 bases). The CDR3 covers 16 residues. Germline-derived CDR1 and CDR2 are SGHTA and FQGTGA. V shed 1 base and J shed 3 bases, with 10 bases lying between them. CDR3 region: CASSLNWRGYNSPLHF. CDR3 in DNA: TGTGCCAGCAGCTTAAATTGGAGGGGCTATAATTCACCCCTCCACTTT.

The chain is built from TRBV4-2 and TRBJ2-7; 9 bases align to TRBD2. The CDR3 is made up of 16 amino acids. The germline V gene has CDR1 LGHNA and CDR2 YNFKEQ. Losses at the gene ends were 1 base for V and 5 bases for J; bases not matched to a gene: 9. CDR3 nucleotides: TGTGCCAGCAGCCAAGTTCCGGGCGGGGGGGCGGACGAGCAGTACTTC. It yields the protein CASSQVPGGGADEQYF.

V usage is TRBV19 and J usage is TRBJ2-2; possible D gene TRBD1, 6 bases. Germline assignment: CDR1 LNHDA and CDR2 SQIVND (reference sequence). The CDR3 consists of 18 residues. Trimming took off 0 bases at V and 0 bases at J, with 14 bases between the two ends. The CDR3 reads CASSIEGQAYANTGELFF. The CDR3 DNA follows: TGTGCCAGTAGTATAGAGGGACAAGCTTACGCGAACACCGGGGAGCTGTTTTTT.

V is TRBV6-1 and J is TRBJ1-5; 9 positions agree with TRBD1. The J segment lost 0 bases and the V segment lost 1 base, leaving 7 bases of the junction unmatched. CDR3 length: 18 residues. CDR1 is MNHNS and CDR2 is SASEGT in the germline V gene. The CDR3 DNA follows: TGTGCCAGCAGTGAAGGGATCAGGGACAGGGATAGCAATCAGCCCCAGCATTTT. It encodes CASSEGIRDRDSNQPQHF.

The rearrangement joins TRBV5-5 to TRBJ1-1, with 7 bases fitting TRBD1. The CDR3 totals 16 residues. Germline assignment: CDR1 SGHKS and CDR2 YYEKEE (reference sequence). Germline trimming cut 0 bases from V and 4 bases from J; bases unmatched to any gene: 9. In DNA, the CDR3 is TGTGCCAGCAGCTTGGTAGGGGGCCGAGAGGGCACTGAAGCTTTCTTT. Protein: CASSLVGGREGTEAFF.

This clone came up once. V gene TRBV6-5 combines with J gene TRBJ2-7; D may be TRBD2 (6 bases). The germline CDR1 and CDR2 sequences are MNHEY and SVGAGI. The CDR3 is 13 amino acids. Trimming stripped 4 bases from V and 5 bases from J, with 12 bases between. CDR3 loop: CASSSGGINEQYF. The CDR3 DNA is TGTGCCAGCAGTTCCGGGGGTATCAACGAGCAGTACTTC.

The chain is built from TRBV27 and TRBJ1-1; 7 bases are shared with TRBD1. Losses at the gene ends were 4 bases for V and 3 bases for J; bases not matched to a gene: 8. Looked up from germline, CDR1 is MNHEY and CDR2 is SMNVEV (reference sequence). There are 15 residues in the CDR3. CDR3 DNA sequence: TGTGCCAGCAGTTCAGAGTGGCAGGGGGACACTGAAGCTTTCTTT. This translates into CASSSEWQGDTEAFF.

CDR3 in DNA: TGCGCCAGCTTCGATTTGGCGGGCCCGGGGGATGAGCAGTTCTTC. Translating gives CASFDLAGPGDEQFF. The rearrangement uses TRBV10-2 and TRBJ2-1, with D maybe TRBD2 (6 bases). V was trimmed by 8 bases and J by 8 bases, leaving 22 bases between them. The CDR3 totals 15 residues. From germline, CDR1 is WSHSY and CDR2 SAAADI.